The next 23 T cell receptor beta chains were all read from a single sample in a study of cytotoxic CD8 clonotypes in ibrutinib-treated CLL. Some clones are missing from TCRdb's copy, which holds only in-frame ones; the method was immunoSEQ multiplex PCR. The sample holds about 300,000 clones, around 77% seen once. Sample: PBMCs, taken at disease progression, from a patient treated with ibrutinib. Receptor source: a human donor with chronic lymphocytic leukemia.

This chain uses TRBV6-5 with TRBJ2-4; no definite D call. This CDR3 is built from 11 residues. V dropped 2 bases and J dropped 6 bases, with 2 bases sitting between them. CDR1 is MNHEY and CDR2 is SVGAGI in the germline V gene. The CDR3 DNA follows: TGTGCCAGCAGTTACGGAAACATTCAGTACTTC. It specifies CASSYGNIQYF.

V is TRBV19 and J is TRBJ2-5; no reliable D call. V shed 5 bases and J shed 1 base, with 11 bases lying between them. Looked up from germline, CDR1 is LNHDA and CDR2 is SQIVND (reference sequence). This CDR3 contains 14 residues. CDR3 sequence reads: CASSYGRLQETQYF. The CDR3 nucleotides are TGTGCCAGTAGTTACGGTAGACTCCAAGAGACCCAGTACTTC.

This clone was seen just once. This chain joins TRBV9 and TRBJ2-7, with TRBD2 matching 7 bases. The germline gives CDR1 SGDLS, CDR2 YYNGEE. This CDR3 comprises 14 residues. V gave up 3 bases and J gave up 3 bases; unmatched junction bases: 6. Written as DNA, the CDR3 is TGTGCCAGCAGCGAACCGGGGAGGGACTACGAGCAGTACTTC. Protein product: CASSEPGRDYEQYF.

The genes are TRBV11-2 and TRBJ1-5, with 9 positions matching TRBD1. The CDR3 is 14 residues long. The germline CDR1 and CDR2 sequences are SGHAT and FQNNGV. V dropped 5 bases and J dropped 5; count of bases not matched to a gene: 4. The CDR3 DNA reads TGTGCCAGCAGCCCCGGGACAGGGTATCAGCCCCAGCATTTT. This sequence encodes CASSPGTGYQPQHF.

The chain joins TRBV15 to TRBJ1-5; perhaps TRBD1 as D (5 bases). Germline loops: CDR1 LNHNV, CDR2 YYDKDF (reference sequence). The V and J ends lost 1 base and 5 bases respectively, with 12 bases between them. This CDR3 comprises 15 residues. In DNA, the CDR3 is TGTGCCACCAGCAGAGGATGGGGGTCCGATCAGCCCCAGCATTTT. This translates into CATSRGWGSDQPQHF.

This rearrangement joins TRBV10-3 to TRBJ2-5; D uncertain. Germline values: CDR1 ENHRY, CDR2 SYGVKD. The CDR3 totals 12 residues. V lost 4 bases, J lost 2 bases, and 5 bases lay in between. CDR3 in DNA: TGTGCCATCAGTGTCCAGCAAGAGACCCAGTACTTC. This encodes CAISVQQETQYF.

The chain uses TRBV9 and TRBJ2-2; no clear D. The V gene lost 0 bases and the J gene lost 7 bases, with 7 bases spanning the gap. CDR1 SGDLS and CDR2 YYNGEE come from the germline V gene. This CDR3 is 13 amino acids long. The CDR3 here is CASSVGGFGELFF. The CDR3, as DNA: TGTGCCAGCAGCGTAGGAGGTTTCGGGGAGCTGTTTTTT.

Concerning this clone: The same CDR3 also results from other DNA sequences found in this sample. The chain couples TRBV6-5 to TRBJ2-6; D not certain. Germline assignment: CDR1 MNHEY and CDR2 SVGAGI. CDR3 length: 15 residues. The V end was cut by 0 bases, the J end by 0 bases, with 3 bases between. Here the CDR3 reads CASSYSFSGANVLTF. DNA of the CDR3: TGTGCCAGCAGTTACTCATTCTCTGGGGCCAACGTCCTGACTTTC.

The chain couples TRBV5-1 to TRBJ2-5; 7 nucleotides match TRBD1. Trimming cost V 0 bases and J 5 bases; bases outside gene matches: 4. Per germline, CDR1 SGHRS and CDR2 YFSETQ. The CDR3 contains 14 residues. The chain's CDR3 is CASSLEGARETQYF. The CDR3 DNA follows: TGCGCCAGCAGCTTGGAGGGGGCGCGGGAGACCCAGTACTTC.

This chain links TRBV11-2 with TRBJ2-7, with TRBD2 identical over 9 bases. The junction had 18 bases not matched to a gene; V was cut back by 4 bases and J by 5 bases. The CDR3 totals 18 residues. CDR1 SGHAT and CDR2 FQNNGV come from the germline V gene. This CDR3 is CASSSLRRGFSGRHEQYF. The CDR3 DNA follows: TGTGCCAGCAGCTCGCTGAGGAGGGGGTTTAGCGGGAGACACGAGCAGTACTTC. Together with reference TRBV11-2 and TRBJ2-7, the CDR3 gives the full variable domain: EAGVAQSPRYKIIEKRQSVAFWCNPISGHATLYWYQQILGQGPKLLIQFQNNGVVDDSQLPKDRFSAERLKGVDSTLKIQPAKLEDSAVYLCASSSLRRGFSGRHEQYFGPGTRLTVT.

The rearrangement uses TRBV7-8 and TRBJ1-1; 8 positions match TRBD1. Looked up from germline, CDR1 is SGHVS and CDR2 is FQNEAQ. V lost 5 bases and J lost 1; bases outside the gene matches: 6. This CDR3 contains 15 residues. CDR3 protein: CASSPPDRGNTEAFF. The CDR3 DNA follows: TGTGCCAGCAGCCCCCCCGACAGGGGGAACACTGAAGCTTTCTTT.

The V call is TRBV29-1, the J call TRBJ2-3, with a possible D match to TRBD1 (6 bases). The CDR3 consists of 16 residues. In germline, CDR1 is SQVTM, CDR2 ANQGSEA. V dropped 8 bases and J dropped 0 bases, with 21 bases sitting between them. The CDR3 loop reads CSTRTVLLTSTDTQYF. The CDR3 bases are TGCAGCACTCGGACAGTCCTTCTTACTAGCACAGATACGCAGTATTTT.

The J gene is TRBJ1-2, the V gene TRBV19; no reliable D call. The CDR3 loop spans 11 amino acids. The germline gives CDR1 LNHDA, CDR2 SQIVND (reference sequence). The V and J ends lost 11 bases and 3 bases respectively, with 10 bases between them. This CDR3 is CAARADYGYTF. The CDR3 DNA is TGTGCCGCACGGGCGGACTATGGCTACACCTTC.

This chain joins TRBV7-3 and TRBJ1-1; D unclear. This CDR3 has 13 residues. CDR1 and CDR2 from the germline V gene are SGHTA and FQGTGA. V was cut by 3 bases and J by 1 base, with 6 bases left in between. CDR3 DNA sequence: TGTGCCAGCAGCTTGCAACAGAACACTGAAGCTTTCTTT. Translated: CASSLQQNTEAFF.

The rearrangement uses TRBV5-1 and TRBJ1-1; unclear D gene. CDR1 is SGHRS, CDR2 YFSETQ, per germline. This CDR3 contains 14 residues. V lost 1 base, J lost 3 bases, and 10 bases lay in between. CDR3 in DNA: TGCGCCAGCAGCTTGAGGTGGGGAGACACTGAAGCTTTCTTT. Translation: CASSLRWGDTEAFF.

This chain uses TRBV9 with TRBJ1-2; D uncertain. The V end was cut by 4 bases, the J end by 3 bases, with 7 bases between. The CDR3 is 12 amino acids. The germline gives CDR1 SGDLS, CDR2 YYNGEE. The CDR3: CASSRVDYGYTF. CDR3 nucleotides: TGTGCCAGCAGCAGGGTCGACTATGGCTACACCTTC.

This clone was seen more than once but under ten times. The chain combines TRBV2 with TRBJ2-2; unclear D gene. The CDR3 loop spans 14 amino acids. The V end was cut by 1 base, the J end by 0 bases, with 3 bases between. Germline V gene lookup returns CDR1 SNHLY and CDR2 FYNNEI. This CDR3 is CASSEESNTGELFF. The CDR3 DNA reads as TGTGCCAGCAGTGAAGAATCGAACACCGGGGAGCTGTTTTTT.

This clone has a single count. The rearrangement uses TRBV15 and TRBJ2-7, with 7 nucleotides matching TRBD1. Germline V lookup: CDR1 LNHNV, CDR2 YYDKDF (reference sequence). The CDR3 runs to 14 residues. V dropped 1 base and J dropped 4; count of bases not matched to a gene: 4. The CDR3 loop is CATSRGTGVYEQYF. CDR3 sequence (DNA): TGTGCCACCAGCAGAGGGACAGGAGTTTACGAGCAGTACTTC.

J is TRBJ2-5 and V is TRBV27; 7 nucleotides line up with TRBD1. Trimming at V came to 10 bases and at J to 2 bases, leaving 10 bases not matched to a gene. The CDR3 is 14 residues long. Germline V gene data show CDR1 as MNHEY and CDR2 as SMNVEV (reference sequence). The CDR3 protein is CATRGTGDQETQYF. The DNA of the CDR3 is TGTGCCACCCGAGGAACAGGGGATCAAGAGACCCAGTACTTC.

This clone was seen more than once but under ten times. The rearrangement joins TRBV27 to TRBJ2-4, with 8 nucleotides matching TRBD1. The CDR3 covers 12 residues. Germline V gene data show CDR1 as MNHEY and CDR2 as SMNVEV (reference sequence). V was clipped by 7 bases and J by 8 bases; unmatched bases: 4. CDR3 residues: CASTEQGDIQYF. The CDR3 DNA reads as TGTGCCAGCACCGAACAGGGGGACATTCAGTACTTC.

The chain combines TRBV2 with TRBJ2-1, with TRBD2 as a possible D gene (5 bases). The V end lost 4 bases, the J end lost 9 bases, and 10 bases lay between the germline ends. The CDR3 runs 12 residues. Germline CDR1 is SNHLY and CDR2 is FYNNEI. The CDR3 DNA sequence: TGTGCCAGCAGTGGACTCGAGGGTGAGCAGTTCTTC. This codes for CASSGLEGEQFF.

The CDR3 spells CASSGTGVNTEAFF. CDR3 DNA sequence: TGTGCCAGCAGCGGGACAGGGGTGAACACTGAAGCTTTCTTT. The chain recombines TRBV5-6 with TRBJ1-1; 10 nucleotides align to TRBD1. Per the germline V gene, CDR1 is SGHDT and CDR2 is YYEEEE. The CDR3 sequence is 14 residues long. After removal of 4 bases from V and 0 bases from J, the junction contained 0 bases not matched to a gene.

This clone was detected ten times or more. This chain connects TRBV4-3 to TRBJ2-5, with 10 nucleotides matching TRBD1. The CDR3 is 16 amino acids. Germline-derived CDR1 and CDR2 are LGHNA and YSLEER. The V and J ends lost 3 bases and 0 bases, in that order; junction bases with no gene match: 4. The CDR3 reads CASSQGTGVYQETQYF. CDR3 in DNA: TGCGCCAGCAGCCAGGGGACAGGGGTTTACCAAGAGACCCAGTACTTC.